Given below is one TCR beta chain in context. Its target is unknown. These data belong to a study of CD8 T cells in Susac syndrome. Study-level findings and limits: A relatively small number of individuals underwent TCR sequencing and HLA analysis.

The RNA input was about 0.45 to 1 ug, and it was reverse transcribed with random hexamers. TCRdb redid the calling of the immunoSEQ multiplex PCR reads with MiXCR, one entry per CDR3 protein. The repertoire includes approximately 200,000 distinct CDR3 sequences, almost 96% of them detected once, and about 0.093% sits in the top ten. The source is a human donor with multiple sclerosis. Material for sequencing was CD4+ T cells from PBMCs.

The CDR3 region has the DNA TGCAGTGCTGGTCGGACAGCTGAGCCCCAGCATTTT. Encoded protein: CSAGRTAEPQHF. V gene TRBV20-1 combines with J gene TRBJ1-5; TRBD1 is a possible D gene (6 bases). Per germline, CDR1 DFQATT and CDR2 SNEGSKA (reference sequence). CDR3 length: 12 amino acids. V was pared by 5 bases and J by 8 bases, with 13 bases between.